This is a list of T cell receptor beta chains from one sample in a study of tumor-infiltrating lymphocytes in primary liver carcinoma. TCRdb reprocessed the multiplex PCR reads via MiXCR and lists one record per CDR3 protein. The sample has around 80,000 distinct CDR3 sequences; around 66% are singletons. Sequencing input: tumor-adjacent normal liver tissue. The receptors here all came from a man in his forties or fifties with primary liver carcinoma and hepatitis B virus infection. CDR3s include the opening cysteine and the closing phenylalanine or tryptophan. Fields, in order: D gene, V gene, J gene, clone size, CDR3 length, CDR3 protein, CDR3 DNA. The D gene is left open where the match is weak. Clone size is stated in some rows and not others, as once, few, many or a class when expanded.

>-|TRBV12-3/TRBV12-4|TRBJ2-3|-|16
CASSLGPAGRGDTQYF
TGTGCCAGCAGTTTGGGACCAGCAGGCCGGGGGGATACGCAGTATTTT
>TRBD2|TRBV4-3|TRBJ2-7|-|15
CTNSQELAGGHEQYF
TGCACCAACAGCCAGGAGCTAGCGGGAGGACACGAGCAGTACTTC
>TRBD2|TRBV11-2|TRBJ2-3|few|15
CASSLVRESADTQYF
TGTGCCAGCAGCTTAGTGCGGGAGAGTGCAGATACGCAGTATTTT
>TRBD2|TRBV7-8|TRBJ2-1|-|17
CASSLLGCSGRTNEQIF
TGTGCCAGCAGCTTGTTAGGGTGTAGCGGGAGAACCAATGAGCAGATTTTC
>-|TRBV12-3/TRBV12-4|TRBJ1-6|once|13
CVNPLGGNSPLHF
TGTGTCAACCCATTGGGGGGGAATTCACCCCTCCACTTT
>-|TRBV12-3/TRBV12-4|TRBJ1-6|-|13
CASSLGANSPLHF
TGTGCCAGCTCACTGGGGGCGAATTCACCCCTCCACTTT
>-|TRBV6-1|TRBJ2-5|-|16
CASSEVVLTNKETQYF
TGTGCCAGCAGTGAAGTTGTCCTAACGAACAAAGAGACCCAGTACTTC
>TRBD2|TRBV28|TRBJ2-3|-|16
CTSRLGAGGEGYTQYF
TGTACCAGCAGGCTAGGAGCGGGAGGGGAAGGGTATACGCAGTATTTT
>TRBD1|TRBV11-3|TRBJ2-1|-|13
CASPGQGLNEQFF
TGTGCCAGCCCGGGACAGGGTTTAAATGAGCAGTTCTTC
>-|TRBV7-8|TRBJ2-7|few|15
CASSLARGRAYEQYF
TGTGCCAGCAGCTTAGCACGGGGCCGGGCCTACGAGCAGTACTTC
>-|TRBV11-2|TRBJ1-4|-|16
CTGSPSIAPTNEKLFF
TGTACCGGCAGCCCCAGCATAGCTCCAACTAATGAAAAACTGTTTTTT
>-|TRBV7-8|TRBJ2-1|-|18
CASTPLEGSAVSYNEQFF
TGTGCCAGCACTCCGCTTGAAGGCTCAGCGGTCTCCTACAATGAGCAGTTCTTC
>TRBD1|TRBV6-5|TRBJ2-1|-|16
CGSSYIGQEVYNEQFF
TGTGGCAGCAGTTACATTGGACAGGAAGTTTACAATGAGCAGTTCTTC
>TRBD2|TRBV6-2/TRBV6-3|TRBJ2-7|-|14
CASSYQAGDYEQYF
TGTGCCAGCAGTTACCAAGCGGGAGACTACGAGCAATACTTC
>TRBD1|TRBV6-5|TRBJ1-2|-|16
CASSKLGGTVNYGYTF
TGTGCGAGCAGTAAACTCGGGGGGACAGTCAACTATGGCTACACCTTC
>-|TRBV5-4|TRBJ1-6|-|13
CASSIGPEGVLHF
TGTGCCAGCAGTATAGGGCCGGAGGGGGTCCTCCACTTT
>-|TRBV6-6|TRBJ2-4|-|17
CASSYSTSGIAKNNQYF
TGTGCCAGCAGTTACTCGACGTCAGGGATCGCCAAAAACAATCAATACTTC
>TRBD2|TRBV7-9|TRBJ2-1|-|15
CTSSPPGLAGVEQFF
TGCACCAGCAGCCCACCGGGACTAGCGGGAGTCGAGCAGTTCTTC
>-|TRBV19|TRBJ2-3|-|15
CASTSTGEGTDTQYF
TGTGCCAGTACTTCAACAGGGGAGGGCACAGATACGCAGTATTTT
>TRBD2|TRBV4-2|TRBJ2-5|many|13
CASSQLAGETQYF
TGTGCCAGCAGCCAACTAGCGGGAGAGACCCAGTACTTC
>-|TRBV7-3|TRBJ2-7|few|15
CASSLSAGLSYEQYF
TGTGCCAGCAGCTTAAGTGCCGGTTTGTCCTACGAGCAGTACTTC
>-|TRBV14|TRBJ2-7|-|13
CASSHDQEREQYF
TGTGCCAGCAGCCACGATCAGGAACGGGAGCAGTACTTC
>TRBD2|TRBV4-2|TRBJ2-1|-|17
CVSSQEPGLAGDNEQFF
TGTGTCAGCAGCCAAGAGCCCGGGCTAGCGGGAGACAATGAGCAGTTCTTC
>TRBD1|TRBV12-3/TRBV12-4|TRBJ2-3|many|15
CASSWDRDGSDTQYF
TGTGCCAGCAGTTGGGACAGGGATGGATCAGATACGCAGTATTTT
>-|TRBV11-2|TRBJ2-7|-|13
CASSFDGTYERYF
TGTGCCAGCAGCTTCGACGGCACCTACGAGCGATACTTC
>-|TRBV4-1|TRBJ2-7|-|15
CASSQDHGQSYERYF
TGCGCCAGCAGCCAAGATCACGGACAGTCTTACGAGCGGTACTTC
>-|TRBV6-1|TRBJ1-2|few|13
CASFSVVDYGYTF
TGTGCCAGCTTTTCGGTCGTAGACTATGGCTACACCTTC
>TRBD2|TRBV6-1|TRBJ2-1|-|14
CGSSRLAEHNEQFF
TGTGGAAGCAGCCGACTAGCGGAGCATAATGAGCAGTTCTTC
>-|TRBV10-3|TRBJ2-1|-|11
CAIRRVYEQFF
TGTGCCATCCGTCGTGTCTATGAGCAGTTCTTC
>TRBD2|TRBV4-2|TRBJ2-3|-|16
CDSSQELAPRTDTRCF
TGTGACAGCAGCCAAGAACTAGCGCCACGCACAGATACGCGGTGTTTT
>-|TRBV5-6|TRBJ2-2|-|15
CASSPGLANTGKLFF
TGTGCCAGCAGCCCAGGGCTCGCGAACACCGGGAAGCTGTTTTTT
>-|TRBV10-3|TRBJ2-1|-|16
CAISVNTAEGYNEQFF
TGTGCCATCTCAGTCAATACGGCAGAAGGATACAATGAGCAGTTCTTC
>TRBD2|TRBV30|TRBJ2-7|-|15
CAWTPGRGDYNEQYF
TGTGCCTGGACCCCAGGGAGAGGGGACTACAATGAGCAGTACTTC
>-|TRBV6-1|TRBJ2-1|-|14
CASRDKASYSEQFF
TGTGCCAGCAGGGACAAGGCGTCCTACAGTGAGCAGTTCTTC
>-|TRBV4-1|TRBJ2-1|once|17
CASSQELEVPTYSEQFF
TGCGCCAGCAGCCAGGAACTGGAGGTCCCTACCTACAGTGAGCAGTTCTTC
>TRBD1|TRBV5-4|TRBJ2-7|-|15
CASSLTGVMAGEQYF
TGTGCCAGCAGCTTGACAGGGGTGATGGCAGGCGAGCAGTACTTC
>-|TRBV5-6|TRBJ2-7|-|18
CASSLTRQGGGFSYGQYF
TGTGCCAGCAGTCTCACAAGACAGGGAGGGGGTTTCTCCTACGGGCAGTACTTT
>-|TRBV29-1|TRBJ1-1|-|11
CSVNHVAEVFF
TGCAGCGTGAACCACGTCGCTGAAGTCTTCTTT
>-|TRBV6-2/TRBV6-3|TRBJ2-3|few|14
CASSSGARPDKQYF
TGTGCCAGCAGCTCCGGGGCCCGCCCAGATAAGCAGTATTTT
>-|TRBV29-1|TRBJ2-1|-|12
CSVEVGLNERFF
TGTAGCGTTGAAGTTGGTCTAAATGAGCGGTTCTTC
>TRBD1|TRBV16|TRBJ1-5|-|15
CASSRSQGARQPQRF
TGTGCCAGCAGCCGATCTCAGGGGGCGAGACAGCCCCAGCGTTTT
>-|TRBV12-3/TRBV12-4|TRBJ2-2|-|16
CASSLRLTGVIGELFF
TGTGCCAGCAGTCTCCGACTAACGGGGGTCATCGGGGAGCTGTTTTTT
>-|TRBV6-2/TRBV6-3|TRBJ2-5|-|12
CASGTEEETQYF
TGTGCCAGCGGCACAGAAGAAGAGACCCAGTACTTC
>TRBD2|TRBV5-6|TRBJ2-3|-|16
CASSLDSGTATDTQYF
TGTGCCAGCAGCTTGGACAGCGGGACGGCCACAGATACGCAGTATTTT
>-|TRBV24-1|TRBJ2-1|few|16
CATSDLGKNSYNEQFF
TGTGCCACCAGTGATTTGGGAAAGAACTCCTACAATGAGCAGTTCTTC
>-|TRBV28|TRBJ2-3|few|13
CASLAFNTDTQYF
TGTGCCAGCCTGGCTTTCAACACAGATACGCAGTATTTT
>TRBD2|TRBV6-2/TRBV6-3|TRBJ2-1|-|16
CARSLHLGTSLDEQFF
TGTGCCCGCAGTCTACATCTTGGGACTAGCCTAGATGAGCAGTTCTTC
>-|TRBV6-5|TRBJ2-3|-|11
CAIRGTDTQYF
TGTGCCATCAGGGGCACAGATACGCAGTATTTT
>-|TRBV5-1|TRBJ2-4|-|15
CVSSLAPQDGNIQYF
TGCGTCAGCAGCTTGGCCCCACAGGATGGGAACATTCAGTACTTC
>TRBD1|TRBV11-2|TRBJ1-2|-|15
CASSINRGNHYGYTF
TGTGCCAGCAGCATCAACAGGGGGAATCACTATGGCTACACCTTC
>-|TRBV5-5|TRBJ2-3|-|14
CTSSPTSTDDTQYF
TGTACCAGCAGCCCCACCTCGACCGATGATACGCAGTATTTT
>TRBD1|TRBV11-3|TRBJ2-7|-|14
CATQQGVTSYEQYF
TGTGCCACTCAACAGGGGGTGACTTCCTACGAGCAGTACTTC
>TRBD2|TRBV28|TRBJ2-7|-|19
CASSFFGLAGGRFSYEQYF
TGTGCTAGCAGTTTTTTCGGACTAGCGGGAGGGCGATTCTCTTACGAGCAGTACTTC